The clone carrying this T cell receptor (beta chain) occurred once. This specimen belongs to a study of shared clonotypes between healthy human individuals. The V gene lost 8 bases and the J gene lost 5 bases, with 16 bases spanning the gap. The germline V gene has CDR1 SGHTA and CDR2 FQGNSA. This CDR3 has 15 residues. Splitting of CD4+ cells produced CD45RA+ naive and CD45RA-negative memory subsets. Data came from immunoSEQ multiplex PCR; TCRdb stores just in-frame clones and leaves some out. Of about 2 million clones in the sample, 90% to 95% were seen once. Sequenced material: naive CD4+ T cells sorted from blood. Subset meaning: CD45RA+ positively selected. V is TRBV7-2 and J is TRBJ1-6; D unclear. This TCR derives from a man between 18 and 29 years old in good health. The CDR3 DNA sequence: TGTGCCAGCTCCGGTTACGGGAGCAATAATTCACCCCTCCACTTT. Its protein is CASSGYGSNNSPLHF.